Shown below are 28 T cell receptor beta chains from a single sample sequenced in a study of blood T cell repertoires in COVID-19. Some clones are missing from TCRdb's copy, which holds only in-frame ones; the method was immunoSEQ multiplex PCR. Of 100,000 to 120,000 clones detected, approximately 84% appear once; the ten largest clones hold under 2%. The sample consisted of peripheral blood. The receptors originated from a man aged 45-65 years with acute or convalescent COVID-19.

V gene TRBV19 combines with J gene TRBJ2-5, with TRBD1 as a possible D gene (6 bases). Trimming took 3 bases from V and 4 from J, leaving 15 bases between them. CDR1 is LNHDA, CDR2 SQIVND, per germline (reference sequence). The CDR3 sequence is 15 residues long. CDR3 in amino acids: CASSMGQWELETQYF. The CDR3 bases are TGTGCCAGTAGTATGGGACAATGGGAGCTAGAGACCCAGTACTTC. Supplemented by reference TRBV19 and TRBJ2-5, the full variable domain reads DGGITQSPKYLFRKEGQNVTLSCEQNLNHDAMYWYRQDPGQGLRLIYYSQIVNDFQKGDIAEGYSVSREKKESFPLTVTSAQKNPTAFYLCASSMGQWELETQYFGPGTRLLVL.

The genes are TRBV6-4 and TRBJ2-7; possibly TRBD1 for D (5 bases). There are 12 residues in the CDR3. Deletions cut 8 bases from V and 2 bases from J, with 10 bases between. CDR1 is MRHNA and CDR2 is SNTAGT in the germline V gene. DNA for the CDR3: TGTGCCAGCCCGGGCAGGGCCTACGAGCAGTACTTC. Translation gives CASPGRAYEQYF.

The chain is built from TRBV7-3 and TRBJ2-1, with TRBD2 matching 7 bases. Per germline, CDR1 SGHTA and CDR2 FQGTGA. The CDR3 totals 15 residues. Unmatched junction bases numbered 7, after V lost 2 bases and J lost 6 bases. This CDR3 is CASSLLAGVGNEQFF. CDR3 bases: TGTGCCAGCAGCTTACTGGCGGGGGTCGGCAATGAGCAGTTCTTC.

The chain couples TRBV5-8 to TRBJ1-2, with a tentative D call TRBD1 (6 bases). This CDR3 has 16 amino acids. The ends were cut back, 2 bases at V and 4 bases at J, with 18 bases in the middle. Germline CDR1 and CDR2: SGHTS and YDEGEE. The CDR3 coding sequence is TGTGCCAGCAGCTTAAATTCAGGGGTAAAGGGCTATGGCTACACCTTC. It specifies CASSLNSGVKGYGYTF.

The chain's CDR3 is CASSQAQGFTEAFF. CDR3 DNA: TGTGCCAGCAGCCAAGCTCAGGGGTTCACTGAAGCTTTCTTT. V and J are TRBV3-1 (or the pseudogene TRBV3-2) and TRBJ1-1; possible D gene TRBD1, 6 bases. The CDR3 has 14 amino acids. Trimming removed 1 base at V and 4 bases at J, with 10 bases between. CDR1 is LGHDT and CDR2 is YNNKEL in the germline V gene (reference sequence).

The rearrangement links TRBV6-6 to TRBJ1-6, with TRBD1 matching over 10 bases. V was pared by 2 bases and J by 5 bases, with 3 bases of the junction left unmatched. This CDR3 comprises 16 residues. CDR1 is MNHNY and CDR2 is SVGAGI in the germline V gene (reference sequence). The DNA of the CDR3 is TGTGCCAGCAGTTACGGCGGGACAGGGGATAATTCACCCCTCCACTTT. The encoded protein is CASSYGGTGDNSPLHF.

CDR3 in DNA: TGTGCCACCAGTGGAGGACAGGGGGCGGTGGACGAGCAGTACTTC. Its translation: CATSGGQGAVDEQYF. The chain links TRBV24-1 to TRBJ2-7, with 11 nucleotides matching TRBD1. After removal of 5 bases from V and 5 bases from J, the junction contained 7 bases not matched to a gene. The germline gives CDR1 KGHDR, CDR2 SFDVKD. CDR3 length: 15 amino acids.

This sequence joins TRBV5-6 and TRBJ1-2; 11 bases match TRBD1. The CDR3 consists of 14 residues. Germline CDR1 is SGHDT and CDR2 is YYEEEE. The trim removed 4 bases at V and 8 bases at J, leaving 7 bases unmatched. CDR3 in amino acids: CASSPWTGGYGYTF. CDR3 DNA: TGTGCCAGCAGCCCCTGGACAGGGGGCTACGGCTACACCTTC.

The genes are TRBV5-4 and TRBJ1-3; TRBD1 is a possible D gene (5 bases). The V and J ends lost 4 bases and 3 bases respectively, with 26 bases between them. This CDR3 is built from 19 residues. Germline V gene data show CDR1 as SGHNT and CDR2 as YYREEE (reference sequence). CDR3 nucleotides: TGTGCCAGCAGCCCGGGCCAGCGGGGCCCGAGCACTCTTGGAAACACCATATATTTT. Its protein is CASSPGQRGPSTLGNTIYF.

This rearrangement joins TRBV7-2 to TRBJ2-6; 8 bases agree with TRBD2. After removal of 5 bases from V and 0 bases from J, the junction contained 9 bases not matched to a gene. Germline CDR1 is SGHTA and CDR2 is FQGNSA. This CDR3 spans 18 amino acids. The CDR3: CASSARGGQISGANVLTF. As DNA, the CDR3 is TGTGCCAGCAGCGCCCGGGGGGGGCAAATCTCTGGGGCCAACGTCCTGACTTTC.

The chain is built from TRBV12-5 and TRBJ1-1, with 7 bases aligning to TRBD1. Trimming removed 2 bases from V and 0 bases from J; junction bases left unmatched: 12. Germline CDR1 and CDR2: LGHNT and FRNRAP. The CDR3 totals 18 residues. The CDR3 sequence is CASGLLHTGQLMNTEAFF. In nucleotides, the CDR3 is TGTGCTAGTGGTTTGCTCCACACGGGACAGCTAATGAACACTGAAGCTTTCTTT.

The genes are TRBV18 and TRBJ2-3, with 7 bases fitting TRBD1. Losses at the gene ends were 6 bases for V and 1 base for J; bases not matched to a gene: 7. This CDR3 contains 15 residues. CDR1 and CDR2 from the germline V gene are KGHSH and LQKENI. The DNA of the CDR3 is TGTGCCAGCTCCCCGGGACAGCTTCGCACAGATACGCAGTATTTT. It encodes CASSPGQLRTDTQYF.

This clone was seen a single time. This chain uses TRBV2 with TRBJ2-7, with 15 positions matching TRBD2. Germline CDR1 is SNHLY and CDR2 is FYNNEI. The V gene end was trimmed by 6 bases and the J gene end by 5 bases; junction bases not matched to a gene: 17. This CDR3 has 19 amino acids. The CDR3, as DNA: TGTGCCAGCAGGGCCGGGACTAGCGGGGGGCCGGGCTATCTCCACGAGCAGTACTTC. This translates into CASRAGTSGGPGYLHEQYF.

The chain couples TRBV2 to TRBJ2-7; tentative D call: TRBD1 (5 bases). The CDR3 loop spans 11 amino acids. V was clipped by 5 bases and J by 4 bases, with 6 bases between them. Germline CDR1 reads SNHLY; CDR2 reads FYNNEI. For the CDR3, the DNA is TGTGCCAGCAGTTCAGGGTACGAGCAGTACTTC. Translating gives CASSSGYEQYF.

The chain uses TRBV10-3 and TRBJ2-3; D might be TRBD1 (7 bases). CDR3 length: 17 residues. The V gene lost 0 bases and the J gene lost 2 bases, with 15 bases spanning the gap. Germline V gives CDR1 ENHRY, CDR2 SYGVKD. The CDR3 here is CAISESAGQLSTDTQYF. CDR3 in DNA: TGTGCCATCAGTGAGTCTGCGGGACAGCTATCCACAGATACGCAGTATTTT.

The CDR3 loop is CASSQGSAGVSSPLHF. In DNA, the CDR3 is TGTGCCAGCAGCCAAGGGTCGGCGGGGGTAAGCTCACCCCTCCACTTT. The chain employs TRBV3-1 (or the pseudogene TRBV3-2) and TRBJ1-6, with a weak D call TRBD1 (5 bases). CDR1 and CDR2 from the germline V gene are LGHDT and YNNKEL (reference sequence). This CDR3 has 16 residues. Trimming left V 1 base short and J 10 bases short, with 17 bases between.

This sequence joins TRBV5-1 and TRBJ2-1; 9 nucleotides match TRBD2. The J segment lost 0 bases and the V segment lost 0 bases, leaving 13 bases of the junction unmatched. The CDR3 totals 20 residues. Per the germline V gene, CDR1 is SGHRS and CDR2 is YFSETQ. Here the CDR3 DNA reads TGCGCCAGCAGCTTGGCTGGAAGCGGGGGGACTAAGAGCTCCTACAATGAGCAGTTCTTC. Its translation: CASSLAGSGGTKSSYNEQFF.

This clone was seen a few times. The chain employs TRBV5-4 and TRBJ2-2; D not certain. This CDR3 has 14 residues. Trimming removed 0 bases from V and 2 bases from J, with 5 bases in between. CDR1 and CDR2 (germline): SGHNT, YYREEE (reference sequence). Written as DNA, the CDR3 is TGTGCCAGCAGCTTGGGCGGAAACACCGGGGAGCTGTTTTTT. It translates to CASSLGGNTGELFF. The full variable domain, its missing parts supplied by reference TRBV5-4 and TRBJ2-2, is ETGVTQSPTHLIKTRGQQVTLRCSSQSGHNTVSWYQQALGQGPQFIFQYYREEENGRGNFPPRFSGLQFPNYSSELNVNALELDDSALYLCASSLGGNTGELFFGEGSRLTVL.

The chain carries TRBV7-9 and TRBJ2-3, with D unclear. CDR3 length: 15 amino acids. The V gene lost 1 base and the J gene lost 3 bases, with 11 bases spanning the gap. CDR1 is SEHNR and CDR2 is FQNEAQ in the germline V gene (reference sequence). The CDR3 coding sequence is TGTGCCAGCAGCTTAGACAGCTGGCATACAGATACGCAGTATTTT. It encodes CASSLDSWHTDTQYF.

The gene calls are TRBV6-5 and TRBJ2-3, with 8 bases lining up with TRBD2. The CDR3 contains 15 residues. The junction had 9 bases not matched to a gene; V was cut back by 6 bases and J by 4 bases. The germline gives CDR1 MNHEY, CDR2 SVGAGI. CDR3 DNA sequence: TGTGCCAGCAGGCTCGGGACTAGAGGCGCAGATACGCAGTATTTT. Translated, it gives CASRLGTRGADTQYF.

This CDR3 reads CASSTGDGGYTF. In nucleotides, the CDR3 is TGTGCCAGCAGTACAGGGGACGGTGGCTACACCTTC. This chain connects TRBV6-5 to TRBJ1-2; 7 positions match TRBD1. Looked up from germline, CDR1 is MNHEY and CDR2 is SVGAGI. There are 12 residues in the CDR3. V lost 5 bases and J lost 7; bases outside the gene matches: 4.

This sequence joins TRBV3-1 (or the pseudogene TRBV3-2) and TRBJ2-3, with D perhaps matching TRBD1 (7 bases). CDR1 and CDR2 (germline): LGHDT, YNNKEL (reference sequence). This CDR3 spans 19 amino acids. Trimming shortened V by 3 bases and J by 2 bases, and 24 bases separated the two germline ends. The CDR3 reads CASSQRVSGGYLNTDTQYF. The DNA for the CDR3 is TGTGCCAGCAGCCAGAGAGTTTCAGGGGGGTACCTCAACACAGATACGCAGTATTTT.

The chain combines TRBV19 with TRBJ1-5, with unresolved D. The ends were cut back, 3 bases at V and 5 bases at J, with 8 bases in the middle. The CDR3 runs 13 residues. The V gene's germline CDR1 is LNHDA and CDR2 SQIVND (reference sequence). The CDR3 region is CASSITSYQPQHF. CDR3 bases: TGTGCCAGTAGTATCACATCGTATCAGCCCCAGCATTTT.

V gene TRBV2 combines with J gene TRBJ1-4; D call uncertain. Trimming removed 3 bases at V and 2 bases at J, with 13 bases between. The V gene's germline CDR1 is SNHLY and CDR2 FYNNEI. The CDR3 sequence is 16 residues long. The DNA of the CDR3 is TGTGCCAGCAGTGACGTTCCGGGTTGGACTAATGAAAAACTGTTTTTT. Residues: CASSDVPGWTNEKLFF.

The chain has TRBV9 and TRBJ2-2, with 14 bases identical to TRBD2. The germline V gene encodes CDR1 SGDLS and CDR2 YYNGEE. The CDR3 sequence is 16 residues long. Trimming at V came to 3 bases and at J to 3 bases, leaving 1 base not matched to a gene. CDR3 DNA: TGTGCCAGCAGCGGGGGACTAGCGGGGGACACCGGGGAGCTGTTTTTT. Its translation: CASSGGLAGDTGELFF.

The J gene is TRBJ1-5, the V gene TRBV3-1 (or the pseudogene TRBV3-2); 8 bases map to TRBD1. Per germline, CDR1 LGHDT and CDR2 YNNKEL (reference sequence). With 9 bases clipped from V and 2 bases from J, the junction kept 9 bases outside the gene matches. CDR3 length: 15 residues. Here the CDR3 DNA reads TGTGCCAGTAGACAGGGGATCGGGGGCAATCAGCCCCAGCATTTT. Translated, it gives CASRQGIGGNQPQHF.

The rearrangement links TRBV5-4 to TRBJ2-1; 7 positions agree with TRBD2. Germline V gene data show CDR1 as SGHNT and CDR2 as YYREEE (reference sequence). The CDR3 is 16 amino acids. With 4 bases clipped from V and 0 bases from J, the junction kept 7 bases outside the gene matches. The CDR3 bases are TGTGCCAGCAGCACCTCGGGGGGTAGCTCCTACAATGAGCAGTTCTTC. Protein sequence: CASSTSGGSSYNEQFF.

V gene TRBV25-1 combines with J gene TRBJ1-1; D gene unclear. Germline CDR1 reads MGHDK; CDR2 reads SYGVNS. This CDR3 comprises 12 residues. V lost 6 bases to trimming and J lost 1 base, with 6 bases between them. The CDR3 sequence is CASRAGNTEAFF. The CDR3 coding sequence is TGTGCCAGCAGAGCGGGGAACACTGAAGCTTTCTTT.